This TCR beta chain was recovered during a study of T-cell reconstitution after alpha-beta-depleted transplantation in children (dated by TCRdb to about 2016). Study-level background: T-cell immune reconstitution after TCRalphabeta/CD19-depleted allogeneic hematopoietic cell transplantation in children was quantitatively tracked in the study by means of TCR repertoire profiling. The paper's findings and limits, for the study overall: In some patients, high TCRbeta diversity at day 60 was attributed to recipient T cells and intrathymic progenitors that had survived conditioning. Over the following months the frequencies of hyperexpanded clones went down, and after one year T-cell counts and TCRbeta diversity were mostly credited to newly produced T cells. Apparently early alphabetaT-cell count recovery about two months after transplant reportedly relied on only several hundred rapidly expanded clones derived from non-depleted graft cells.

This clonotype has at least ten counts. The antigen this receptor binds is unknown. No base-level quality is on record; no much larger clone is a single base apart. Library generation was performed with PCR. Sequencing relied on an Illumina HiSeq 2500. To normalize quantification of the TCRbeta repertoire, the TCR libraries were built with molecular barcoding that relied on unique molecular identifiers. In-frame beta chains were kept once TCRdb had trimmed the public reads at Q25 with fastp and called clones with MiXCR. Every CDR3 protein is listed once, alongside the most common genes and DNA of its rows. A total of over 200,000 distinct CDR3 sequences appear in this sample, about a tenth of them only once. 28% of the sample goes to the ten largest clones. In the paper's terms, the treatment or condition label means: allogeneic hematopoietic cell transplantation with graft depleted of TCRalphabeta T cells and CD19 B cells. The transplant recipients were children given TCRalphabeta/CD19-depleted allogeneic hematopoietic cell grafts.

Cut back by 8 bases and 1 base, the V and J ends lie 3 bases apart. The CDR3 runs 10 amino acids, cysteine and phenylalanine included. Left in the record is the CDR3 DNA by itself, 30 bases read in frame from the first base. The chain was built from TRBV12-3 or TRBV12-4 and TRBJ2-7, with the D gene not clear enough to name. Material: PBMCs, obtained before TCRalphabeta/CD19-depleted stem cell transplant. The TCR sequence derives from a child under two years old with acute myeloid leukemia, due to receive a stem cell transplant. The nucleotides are TGTGCCAGCGCGTCCTACGAGCAGTACTTC. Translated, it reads CASASYEQYF.